These 4 T cell receptor beta chains originate from one sample sequenced in a study of blood T cell repertoires in COVID-19. TCRdb's table, derived via immunoSEQ multiplex PCR, lists solely in-frame clones and lacks some. Of some 200,000 clones in the sample, 80% to 90% are singletons; the top ten hold about 5.3%. The sequencing sample was made of PBMCs or T cells enriched from blood (not recorded which). The origin of the receptors is a woman between 45 and 65 years old who had been exposed to COVID-19.

This clone was counted once. The CDR3 protein is CASSPLAGGINTGELFF. Here the CDR3 DNA reads TGTGCCAGCAGCCCCTTAGCGGGGGGGATTAACACCGGGGAGCTGTTTTTT. V is TRBV7-8 and J is TRBJ2-2; 11 bases agree with TRBD2. V shed 5 bases and J 2 bases; nucleotides not matched to a gene: 7. The CDR3 extends over 17 amino acids. From germline, CDR1 is SGHVS and CDR2 FQNEAQ.

This clone showed up just once. The chain couples TRBV5-1 to TRBJ2-7; TRBD1 is a possible D gene (5 bases). CDR3 length: 16 amino acids. With 0 bases removed from V and 9 bases from J, the gap between germline ends came to 22 bases. Germline CDR1 reads SGHRS; CDR2 reads YFSETQ. The CDR3 DNA reads TGCGCCAGCAGCTTGGATTTGCGGACACCTCTGTCCGGGCAGTACTTC. Its protein product is CASSLDLRTPLSGQYF.

This clone was seen a single time. One end of the junction fails to match germline, which may point to a read error. V is TRBV27 and J is TRBJ1-3; perhaps TRBD1 as D (6 bases). This CDR3 contains 13 residues. Germline V gives CDR1 MNHEY, CDR2 SMNVEV (reference sequence). The CDR3 spells CGGPQGSGNTIYF. As DNA, the CDR3 is TGCGGAGGCCCACAGGGCTCTGGAAACACCATATATTTT.

This clone appeared a few times. V gene TRBV6-2 or TRBV6-3 combines with J gene TRBJ2-7; D gene ambiguous. The CDR3 sequence is 14 residues long. V was pared by 2 bases and J by 2 bases, with 10 bases between. Germline V lookup: CDR1 MNHEY, CDR2 SVGEGT. CDR3: CASSYGGFAYEQYF. CDR3 in DNA: TGTGCCAGCAGTTACGGTGGCTTCGCCTACGAGCAGTACTTC.